This paragraph reports one T cell receptor (beta chain). This sample is part of a study of sequential checkpoint blockade in melanoma. Specified treatment: randomized to nivolumab then ipilimumab (arm A) or the reverse (arm B). The data were produced by immunoSEQ multiplex PCR, yet TCRdb's version contains in-frame clones alone and is incomplete. The sample holds about 37,000 clones, 32% seen once. The TCR was taken from a human donor with melanoma. The specimen comprised tumor tissue (inferred from file names), sampled from a patient given nivolumab and ipilimumab in sequence.

CDR3 nucleotides: TGTGCCAGTAGTCCTCCGGGCCGGGCGAATTCACCCCTCCACTTT. This gives the protein CASSPPGRANSPLHF. The chain combines TRBV19 with TRBJ1-6; no reliable D call. This CDR3 contains 15 residues. Germline V gives CDR1 LNHDA, CDR2 SQIVND (reference sequence). V lost 5 bases and J 7 bases, leaving 15 bases between the germline ends.